One and the same sample provided the 20 T cell receptor beta chains below, sequenced in a study of blood T cell repertoires in COVID-19. The data were produced by immunoSEQ multiplex PCR, yet TCRdb's version contains in-frame clones alone and is incomplete. The profile shows nearly 50,000 clones, about 85% of them singletons. What was sequenced was peripheral blood. Receptors originate from a human donor in a cohort sampled during active COVID-19.

V is TRBV18 and J is TRBJ2-5, with D tentatively TRBD1 (8 bases). Germline V CDR1 and CDR2: KGHSH, LQKENI. This CDR3 is built from 14 residues. The ends were cut back, 6 bases at V and 5 bases at J, with 16 bases in the middle. The CDR3 nucleotides read TGTGCCAGCTCCCAAGACAGGGGAGGGGAGACCCAGTACTTC. This codes for CASSQDRGGETQYF.

The chain carries TRBV7-9 and TRBJ2-5; D is perhaps TRBD1 (6 bases). V lost 6 bases and J lost 2, with 16 bases in between. The CDR3 sequence is 15 residues long. Per the germline V gene, CDR1 is SEHNR and CDR2 is FQNEAQ (reference sequence). CDR3 in amino acids: CASSSAQGSQETQYF. The CDR3 bases are TGTGCCAGCAGTTCTGCACAGGGCAGTCAAGAGACCCAGTACTTC.

The V and J genes are TRBV7-2 and TRBJ2-7; TRBD1 matches at 8 bases. This CDR3 region has 14 residues. Germline V gene data show CDR1 as SGHTA and CDR2 as FQGNSA. The V gene end was trimmed by 1 base and the J gene end by 5 bases; junction bases not matched to a gene: 4. The CDR3 here is CASSLDRGYDEQYF. CDR3 coding DNA: TGTGCCAGCAGCTTAGACAGGGGGTACGACGAGCAGTACTTC.

V gene TRBV30 combines with J gene TRBJ2-7, with a weak D call TRBD2 (5 bases). The CDR3 is made up of 12 amino acids. Germline lookup yields CDR1 GTSNPN and CDR2 SVGIG (reference sequence). Trimming cost V 3 bases and J 6 bases, with 12 bases left between them. The CDR3 sequence: CAWSLSGSEQYF. The DNA for the CDR3 is TGTGCCTGGAGCCTCAGCGGTTCCGAGCAGTACTTC.

The J gene is TRBJ2-3, the V gene TRBV5-5; a possible D gene is TRBD1 (5 bases). Trimming stripped 4 bases from V and 0 bases from J, with 12 bases between. Germline CDR1 reads SGHKS; CDR2 reads YYEKEE (reference sequence). This CDR3 has 15 amino acids. The CDR3 is CASSLQGASTDTQYF. The CDR3, as DNA: TGTGCCAGCAGCCTCCAAGGGGCTAGCACAGATACGCAGTATTTT.

J is TRBJ1-5 and V is TRBV2, with a weak D call TRBD1 (6 bases). Germline V gene sequence: CDR1 SNHLY, CDR2 FYNNEI. The CDR3 contains 13 residues. V was pared by 3 bases and J by 4 bases, with 7 bases between. Written as DNA, the CDR3 is TGTGCCAGCAGTGAGCAGGGGAATCAGCCCCAGCATTTT. Its protein is CASSEQGNQPQHF.

This clone was recorded once. The J gene is TRBJ1-2, the V gene TRBV29-1; D is unresolved. CDR3 length: 12 amino acids. Per germline, CDR1 SQVTM and CDR2 ANQGSEA. V lost 5 bases, J lost 2 bases, and 9 bases lay in between. The CDR3 here is CSVSRGNYGYTF. CDR3 coding DNA: TGCAGCGTTTCCAGAGGGAACTATGGCTACACCTTC. Full variable domain (remainder filled in from reference TRBV29-1 and TRBJ1-2): SAVISQKPSRDICQRGTSLTIQCQVDSQVTMMFWYRQQPGQSLTLIATANQGSEATYESGFVIDKFPISRPNLTFSTLTVSNMSPEDSSIYLCSVSRGNYGYTFGSGTRLTVV.

Concerning this clone: This sample includes further DNA sequences coding for the same CDR3. The V call is TRBV6-5, the J call TRBJ1-5; 8 bases align to TRBD1. Trimming at V came to 6 bases and at J to 7 bases, leaving 8 bases not matched to a gene. The CDR3 has 14 amino acids. Germline CDR1 reads MNHEY; CDR2 reads SVGAGI. The CDR3: CASRSGTGGQPQHF. For the CDR3, the DNA is TGTGCCAGCAGGTCCGGGACAGGCGGCCAGCCCCAGCATTTT.

This rearrangement joins TRBV5-4 to TRBJ2-7; no clear D. There are 16 residues in the CDR3. CDR1 is SGHNT and CDR2 is YYREEE in the germline V gene (reference sequence). V was pared by 0 bases and J by 0 bases, with 13 bases between. The CDR3 spells CASSLGLYPSSYEQYF. CDR3 DNA: TGTGCCAGCAGCTTGGGACTGTATCCAAGCTCCTACGAGCAGTACTTC.

V is TRBV9 and J is TRBJ2-1, with 10 positions matching TRBD2. The CDR3 covers 18 residues. Germline CDR1 is SGDLS and CDR2 is YYNGEE. J gave up 5 bases and V 0 bases, and 11 bases lay outside the gene matches. The DNA for the CDR3 is TGTGCCAGCAGCGTAGTGAGCGGGGGGGGTTTTGGGAACAATGAGCAGTTCTTC. Encoded protein: CASSVVSGGGFGNNEQFF.

The chain links TRBV20-1 to TRBJ2-5, with D possibly matching TRBD1 (5 bases). Germline CDR1 reads DFQATT; CDR2 reads SNEGSKA (reference sequence). The CDR3 sequence is 13 residues long. Trimming removed 3 bases at V and 5 bases at J, with 13 bases between. The CDR3 region is CSASYRGRETQYF. The CDR3 DNA is TGCAGTGCTAGTTATAGGGGCCGGGAGACCCAGTACTTC.

The CDR3 here is CSTSRETQYF. The CDR3 DNA follows: TGCAGCACCTCCAGGGAGACCCAGTACTTC. This chain connects TRBV29-1 to TRBJ2-5; no clear D gene. Trimming took off 8 bases at V and 5 bases at J, with 9 bases between the two ends. Germline V lookup: CDR1 SQVTM, CDR2 ANQGSEA. The CDR3 is made up of 10 amino acids.

The chain is built from TRBV27 and TRBJ2-1, with 8 bases that match TRBD2. Germline V gives CDR1 MNHEY, CDR2 SMNVEV (reference sequence). V shed 5 bases, J shed 0 bases, and the junction held 12 bases outside the gene matches. This CDR3 spans 18 amino acids. CDR3 bases: TGTGCCAGCAGTCCAGCTAGGACTAGCCTTCTCTCCTACAATGAGCAGTTCTTC. This translates into CASSPARTSLLSYNEQFF.

This clone was seen only once. The J gene is TRBJ2-3, the V gene TRBV29-1; tentative D call: TRBD2 (5 bases). Germline V CDR1 and CDR2: SQVTM, ANQGSEA. The V end lost 5 bases, the J end lost 0 bases, and 9 bases lay between the germline ends. This CDR3 comprises 13 residues. As DNA, the CDR3 is TGCAGCGTTCTTACTAGAAGCACAGATACGCAGTATTTT. Its protein is CSVLTRSTDTQYF.

V usage is TRBV3-1 (or the pseudogene TRBV3-2) and J usage is TRBJ1-2; 10 bases are shared with TRBD1. V trimming: 1 base; J trimming: 6 bases; junction bases outside the gene matches: 5. Germline values: CDR1 LGHDT, CDR2 YNNKEL (reference sequence). The CDR3 consists of 15 residues. CDR3: CASSQGDRGRNGYTF. The CDR3 DNA reads TGTGCCAGCAGCCAAGGCGACAGGGGGCGGAATGGCTACACCTTC.

V and J are TRBV4-2 and TRBJ2-1; 9 bases align to TRBD2. V shed 2 bases, J shed 7 bases, and the junction held 12 bases outside the gene matches. CDR3 length: 17 amino acids. Germline V gives CDR1 LGHNA, CDR2 YNFKEQ. CDR3 DNA: TGTGCCAGCAGCCAATCAACGACTAGCGGACCTTGGAATGAGCAGTTCTTC. It specifies CASSQSTTSGPWNEQFF.

V gene TRBV6-6 combines with J gene TRBJ1-5; 9 positions match TRBD1. The CDR3 has 13 residues. V shed 2 bases and J 9 bases; nucleotides not matched to a gene: 2. CDR1 is MNHNY and CDR2 is SVGAGI in the germline V gene (reference sequence). The CDR3 here is CASSYGQGRPQHF. CDR3 nucleotide sequence: TGTGCCAGCAGTTACGGACAGGGGAGGCCCCAGCATTTT.

The chain combines TRBV5-6 with TRBJ1-6; TRBD1 agrees at 8 bases. The CDR3 consists of 18 residues. After removal of 0 bases from V and 3 bases from J, the junction contained 8 bases not matched to a gene. The V gene's germline CDR1 is SGHDT and CDR2 YYEEEE. The CDR3 bases are TGTGCCAGCAGCTTGGGAAGTGTTGGGACAGGCTATAATTCACCCCTCCACTTT. This gives the protein CASSLGSVGTGYNSPLHF.

This clone was detected only once. This chain links TRBV18 with TRBJ1-1; the D is unclear. Germline lookup yields CDR1 KGHSH and CDR2 LQKENI. V lost 0 bases and J lost 4, with 9 bases in between. The CDR3 runs to 14 residues. The CDR3 nucleotides read TGTGCCAGCTCACCACCGGGAGGCGGCACTGAAGCTTTCTTT. As protein: CASSPPGGGTEAFF. Using reference TRBV18 and TRBJ1-1 for the parts outside the CDR3, the full variable domain is NAGVMQNPRHLVRRRGQEARLRCSPMKGHSHVYWYRQLPEEGLKFMVYLQKENIIDESGMPKERFSAEFPKEGPSILRIQQVVRGDSAAYFCASSPPGGGTEAFFGQGTRLTVV.

This rearrangement joins TRBV7-2 to TRBJ1-2; weak D call: TRBD1 (5 bases). V gave up 5 bases and J gave up 4 bases, with 14 bases separating them. CDR1 is SGHTA, CDR2 FQGNSA, per germline. CDR3 size: 14 residues. CDR3 in amino acids: CASSQTGGVYGYTF. The CDR3 coding sequence is TGTGCCAGCAGCCAAACGGGGGGGGTCTATGGCTACACCTTC.